This entry concerns a single TCR beta chain. Sequencing was performed with immunoSEQ multiplex PCR; in TCRdb, only in-frame clones are kept and a portion is missing. In the table there are around 270,000 clones, more than 75% of which are singletons. These data originate in a study of blood T cell repertoires in COVID-19. Looking at the study overall: The analysed material was cDNA or gDNA that came from T cells, B-cell-depleted T cells, or PBMCs.

This CDR3 is 22 amino acids long. The V gene's germline CDR1 is LGHDT and CDR2 YNNKEL (reference sequence). V shed 4 bases, J shed 0 bases, and the junction held 23 bases outside the gene matches. The chain is built from TRBV3-1 (or the pseudogene TRBV3-2) and TRBJ2-3, with 9 bases matching TRBD2. The clonotype comes from a woman between 50 and 59 years old with acute or convalescent COVID-19. Material: peripheral blood. CDR3 nucleotide sequence: TGTGCCAGCAGCCTTTTTTTGCTTGAGTCTAGCGGGAACTTTTATAGCACAGATACGCAGTATTTT. This translates into CASSLFLLESSGNFYSTDTQYF.